The TCR beta chain described here comes from a study of blood T cell repertoires in COVID-19. Overall study: Samples representing acute and convalescent COVID-19 were sourced from the United States, Italy and Spain. Sample material is recorded as cDNA or gDNA derived from T cells, B-cell-depleted T cells, or PBMCs.

The CDR3 extends over 12 amino acids. The V and J ends lost 6 bases and 13 bases respectively, with 19 bases between them. Looked up from germline, CDR1 is MDHEN and CDR2 is SYDVKM. Original data processing: From reference gene primer amplification, estimates of nucleated cell counts were derived. Repertoires were generated with immunoSEQ multiplex PCR, while TCRdb's copy carries only in-frame clones and drops some. V and J calls and clone size are those listed in that table; D and trimming were worked out from the DNA. The sample shows 20,000 to 25,000 clones, more than 85% of them seen only once. The receptor's source is a woman between 65 and 79 years old with active COVID-19. This sequence joins TRBV28 and TRBJ2-7, with TRBD2 as a possible D gene (5 bases). Sequencing was carried out using peripheral blood. CDR3 sequence (DNA): TGTGCCAGCAGGCTGAGGACTGGGAGTAGTTACTTC. Residues: CASRLRTGSSYF. Variable domain in full (rest from reference TRBV28 and TRBJ2-7): DVKVTQSSRYLVKRTGEKVFLECVQDMDHENMFWYRQDPGLGLRLIYFSYDVKMKEKGDIPEGYSVSREKKERFSLILESASTNQTSMYLCASRLRTGSSYFGPGTRLTVT.